The 28 T cell receptor beta chains given below trace back to one sample, sequenced in a study of blood T cell repertoires in COVID-19. This table comes from immunoSEQ multiplex PCR, and its TCRdb copy is limited to in-frame clones, with some not included. Here the sample spans 450,000 to 500,000 clones, 87% being singletons. The sequencing input was PBMCs or T cells enriched from blood (not recorded which). The receptors originated from a woman aged 18-29 years who had recovered from COVID-19.

The chain carries TRBV29-1 and TRBJ2-5, with 10 bases lining up with TRBD1. The CDR3 consists of 14 residues. V lost 3 bases, J lost 5 bases, and 6 bases stayed unmatched. The germline V gene has CDR1 SQVTM and CDR2 ANQGSEA. This chain's CDR3 is CSVDGDRGEETQYF. CDR3 nucleotides: TGCAGCGTTGACGGGGACAGGGGAGAGGAGACCCAGTACTTC.

The chain carries TRBV19 and TRBJ1-5, with unresolved D. Per the germline V gene, CDR1 is LNHDA and CDR2 is SQIVND (reference sequence). The CDR3 consists of 14 residues. The V end lost 3 bases, the J end lost 0 bases, and 6 bases lay between the germline ends. CDR3 loop: CASSMEGSNQPQHF. CDR3 DNA sequence: TGTGCCAGTAGTATGGAGGGTAGCAATCAGCCCCAGCATTTT.

The chain recombines TRBV18 with TRBJ1-1, with D hard to call. The CDR3 is made up of 14 amino acids. The V gene lost 5 bases and the J gene lost 2 bases, with 12 bases spanning the gap. The germline CDR1 and CDR2 sequences are KGHSH and LQKENI. The CDR3 nucleotides are TGTGCCAGCTCATCCCTTCGGGAAAACACTGAAGCTTTCTTT. It codes for CASSSLRENTEAFF. The variable domain in full, completed from reference TRBV18 and TRBJ1-1, reads NAGVMQNPRHLVRRRGQEARLRCSPMKGHSHVYWYRQLPEEGLKFMVYLQKENIIDESGMPKERFSAEFPKEGPSILRIQQVVRGDSAAYFCASSSLRENTEAFFGQGTRLTVV.

The V and J genes are TRBV18 and TRBJ2-7, with D maybe TRBD2 (5 bases). Trimming removed 4 bases from V and 1 base from J, with 11 bases in between. The germline V gene has CDR1 KGHSH and CDR2 LQKENI. CDR3 length: 14 residues. The chain's CDR3 is CASSQRLASYEQYF. The CDR3 nucleotides read TGTGCCAGCTCACAGCGGCTAGCATCCTACGAGCAGTACTTC.

The gene calls are TRBV3-1 (or the pseudogene TRBV3-2) and TRBJ2-1; 7 bases line up with TRBD2. V lost 0 bases, J lost 7 bases, and 9 bases stayed unmatched. Germline CDR1 is LGHDT and CDR2 is YNNKEL (reference sequence). The length of the CDR3 is 16 residues. The CDR3 region is CASSQDYLPGGNEQFF. CDR3 in DNA: TGTGCCAGCAGCCAAGATTATCTCCCGGGAGGAAATGAGCAGTTCTTC.

The chain combines TRBV5-1 with TRBJ2-3; unclear D gene. The CDR3 length is 15 residues. Germline V gene data show CDR1 as SGHRS and CDR2 as YFSETQ. V shed 4 bases and J shed 1 base, with 13 bases lying between them. CDR3 sequence reads: CASSTTLRGTDTQYF. CDR3 DNA sequence: TGCGCCAGCAGCACCACCCTCCGCGGCACAGATACGCAGTATTTT.

The V call is TRBV2, the J call TRBJ2-2; TRBD2 is a possible D gene (5 bases). The germline V gene encodes CDR1 SNHLY and CDR2 FYNNEI. CDR3 size: 13 residues. V was cut by 7 bases and J by 3 bases, with 9 bases left in between. The CDR3 coding sequence is TGTGCCAGCAAAGAGGGATACACCGGGGAGCTGTTTTTT. This codes for CASKEGYTGELFF.

The chain employs TRBV2 and TRBJ2-1, with 8 bases matching TRBD2. The CDR3 is made up of 16 amino acids. Germline V gene sequence: CDR1 SNHLY, CDR2 FYNNEI. J gave up 7 bases and V 3 bases, and 11 bases lay outside the gene matches. DNA for the CDR3: TGTGCCAGCAGTGATAGGACTAGCCGAACTAGGAATGAGCAGTTCTTC. Its protein product is CASSDRTSRTRNEQFF.

This chain links TRBV30 with TRBJ1-1, with D perhaps matching TRBD1 (6 bases). V lost 0 bases and J 6 bases, leaving 11 bases between the germline ends. Germline CDR1 and CDR2: GTSNPN and SVGIG (reference sequence). The length of the CDR3 is 13 residues. CDR3 loop: CAWSVEGDAEAFF. The CDR3, as DNA: TGTGCCTGGAGTGTTGAGGGGGACGCTGAAGCTTTCTTT.

This chain links TRBV9 with TRBJ2-6, with TRBD1 matching over 7 bases. The trim removed 0 bases at V and 0 bases at J, leaving 18 bases unmatched. The V gene's germline CDR1 is SGDLS and CDR2 YYNGEE. The CDR3 extends over 22 amino acids. The CDR3 nucleotides are TGTGCCAGCAGCGTAGCTGCGTGGGGGATCGACAGGGAGAGCTCTGGGGCCAACGTCCTGACTTTC. Translated, it gives CASSVAAWGIDRESSGANVLTF.

The chain uses TRBV6-5 and TRBJ1-1; D uncertain. Trimming took 4 bases from V and 7 from J, leaving 16 bases between them. CDR1 and CDR2 (germline): MNHEY, SVGAGI. The CDR3 extends over 14 amino acids. The CDR3 here is CASSSSTAVNEAFF. Here the CDR3 DNA reads TGTGCCAGCAGTTCCTCAACAGCGGTAAATGAAGCTTTCTTT.

The table lists this clone with a count of one. The V and J genes are TRBV28 and TRBJ1-2; TRBD1 is a possible D gene (5 bases). This CDR3 contains 14 residues. CDR1 and CDR2 from the germline V gene are MDHEN and SYDVKM. The V end lost 3 bases, the J end lost 4 bases, and 12 bases lay between the germline ends. CDR3 in amino acids: CASSLNRGGYGYTF. CDR3 coding DNA: TGTGCCAGCAGTTTGAATAGGGGCGGCTATGGCTACACCTTC.

This clone was recorded a few times. The V and J genes are TRBV7-2 and TRBJ2-3; 9 positions match TRBD2. The V segment lost 1 base and the J segment 5 bases; nucleotides outside the gene matches: 7. The CDR3 is 16 residues long. The germline V gene encodes CDR1 SGHTA and CDR2 FQGNSA. The CDR3 DNA sequence: TGTGCCAGCAGCTTAGAGGCTAGCGGGGCCCTAGATACGCAGTATTTT. It yields the protein CASSLEASGALDTQYF.

The chain joins TRBV30 to TRBJ1-6; D remains ambiguous. Germline CDR1 and CDR2: GTSNPN and SVGIG (reference sequence). The ends were cut back, 0 bases at V and 6 bases at J, with 15 bases in the middle. The CDR3 runs 16 residues. CDR3 coding DNA: TGTGCCTGGAGTGTTGGAGGGATTGTGGGTAATTCACCCCTCCACTTT. This encodes CAWSVGGIVGNSPLHF.

This chain uses TRBV4-1 with TRBJ1-5; perhaps TRBD1 as D (5 bases). Germline V CDR1 and CDR2: MGHRA, YSYEKL. This CDR3 contains 13 residues. V was shortened by 3 bases and J by 9 bases, with 12 bases between the two germline ends. The CDR3 region has the DNA TGCGCCAGCAGCCAGTTAGGGGATCCGCCCCAGCATTTT. This translates into CASSQLGDPPQHF.

The chain recombines TRBV5-5 with TRBJ1-6; 7 nucleotides align to TRBD1. Germline V CDR1 and CDR2: SGHKS, YYEKEE (reference sequence). The CDR3 contains 17 residues. Trimming took 0 bases from V and 1 from J; bases not matched to a gene: 4. CDR3 nucleotides: TGTGCCAGCAGCTTGGCGCAGGGGGGTTCCTATAATTCACCCCTCCACTTT. Protein sequence: CASSLAQGGSYNSPLHF.

The V and J genes are TRBV19 and TRBJ1-5; D is uncertain. This CDR3 contains 13 residues. Germline loops: CDR1 LNHDA, CDR2 SQIVND (reference sequence). V lost 8 bases, J lost 6 bases, and 14 bases lay in between. The CDR3 sequence: CASHNWGGQPQHF. The CDR3 DNA reads as TGTGCCAGTCATAATTGGGGAGGTCAGCCCCAGCATTTT.

Turning to this clone: Other DNA sequences in the same sample also yield this CDR3. The chain has TRBV5-1 and TRBJ2-1; 10 bases map to TRBD2. Germline V gives CDR1 SGHRS, CDR2 YFSETQ. The CDR3 contains 15 residues. Trimming took 0 bases from V and 5 from J; bases not matched to a gene: 2. CDR3 sequence (DNA): TGCGCCAGCAGCTTGGTAACTAGCGGGGACAATGAGCAGTTCTTC. Encoded protein: CASSLVTSGDNEQFF.

In this sample, this clone turned up once. The CDR3 sequence is CASSLLAVANYGYTF. CDR3 DNA: TGTGCCAGCAGTTTATTGGCGGTAGCTAACTATGGCTACACCTTC. The genes are TRBV27 and TRBJ1-2; D is unresolved. CDR1 and CDR2 (germline): MNHEY, SMNVEV (reference sequence). The CDR3 covers 15 residues. Trimming cost V 1 base and J 0 bases, with 9 bases left between them.

V usage is TRBV2 and J usage is TRBJ1-1; D remains unclear. Between the trimmed V and J ends, which lost 8 bases and 4 bases, there was a span of 17 bases. The CDR3 runs to 14 residues. CDR1 is SNHLY, CDR2 FYNNEI, per germline. The CDR3 loop is CASGSPGGGTEAFF. The CDR3 DNA reads as TGTGCCAGCGGTTCACCCGGCGGAGGCACTGAAGCTTTCTTT.

J is TRBJ2-7 and V is TRBV5-5, with a tentative D call TRBD1 (6 bases). Trimming took 3 bases from V and 3 from J, leaving 10 bases between them. Germline assignment: CDR1 SGHKS and CDR2 YYEKEE (reference sequence). The CDR3 spans 13 residues. The CDR3 reads CASSWGPDYEQYF. CDR3 nucleotides: TGTGCCAGCAGCTGGGGGCCAGACTACGAGCAGTACTTC.

CDR3 in amino acids: CASTQGMNTEAFF. The CDR3 coding sequence is TGTGCCAGTACACAGGGAATGAACACTGAAGCTTTCTTT. The rearrangement links TRBV19 to TRBJ1-1; perhaps TRBD1 as D (6 bases). The CDR3 is made up of 13 amino acids. V was pared by 7 bases and J by 0 bases, with 9 bases between. The germline V gene encodes CDR1 LNHDA and CDR2 SQIVND (reference sequence). The whole variable domain, filled in from reference TRBV19 and TRBJ1-1, reads DGGITQSPKYLFRKEGQNVTLSCEQNLNHDAMYWYRQDPGQGLRLIYYSQIVNDFQKGDIAEGYSVSREKKESFPLTVTSAQKNPTAFYLCASTQGMNTEAFFGQGTRLTVV.

The rearrangement uses TRBV14 and TRBJ1-1; 7 bases are shared with TRBD1. The junction had 8 bases not matched to a gene; V was cut back by 0 bases and J by 1 base. The CDR3 spans 17 residues. Germline CDR1 SGHDN, CDR2 FVKESK. The CDR3 is CASSQDLAQGENTEAFF. The CDR3 region has the DNA TGTGCCAGCAGCCAAGATCTCGCGCAGGGGGAGAACACTGAAGCTTTCTTT.

The chain is built from TRBV30 and TRBJ2-1; 7 bases line up with TRBD2. Looked up from germline, CDR1 is GTSNPN and CDR2 is SVGIG (reference sequence). Trimming at V came to 3 bases and at J to 0 bases, leaving 8 bases not matched to a gene. The CDR3 has 16 amino acids. CDR3 region: CAWSAPSSGSYNEQFF. The CDR3 nucleotides are TGTGCCTGGAGCGCGCCTTCTAGCGGCTCCTACAATGAGCAGTTCTTC.

V and J are TRBV7-8 and TRBJ2-3; 10 bases align to TRBD2. The CDR3 sequence is 18 residues long. CDR1 is SGHVS, CDR2 FQNEAQ, per germline. The V and J ends lost 1 base and 7 bases, in that order; junction bases with no gene match: 14. The CDR3 DNA is TGTGCCAGCAGCTTAGTCAGGTCCCGGACTAGCGGTTCGTATACGCAGTATTTT. This encodes CASSLVRSRTSGSYTQYF.

The rearrangement links TRBV14 to TRBJ2-2; D gene unclear. The V and J ends lost 2 bases and 0 bases respectively, with 13 bases between them. CDR3 size: 17 residues. Germline CDR1 and CDR2: SGHDN and FVKESK. CDR3 protein: CASSQRLGASNTGELFF. DNA of the CDR3: TGTGCCAGCAGCCAAAGGTTGGGCGCTTCGAACACCGGGGAGCTGTTTTTT.

The chain carries TRBV2 and TRBJ1-2; 10 bases fit TRBD1. This CDR3 comprises 18 residues. Germline CDR1 is SNHLY and CDR2 is FYNNEI. The CDR3 region is CVTERERDRGGANYGYTF. In DNA form, the CDR3 reads TGTGTCACGGAAAGAGAACGGGACAGGGGAGGTGCTAACTATGGCTACACCTTC.

The chain's CDR3 is CASSLASGGGEGGQPQHF. The CDR3 region has the DNA TGTGCCAGCAGCTTGGCCTCAGGCGGTGGGGAGGGAGGGCAGCCCCAGCATTTT. This chain uses TRBV5-7 with TRBJ1-5, with unresolved D. TRBV5-7 is labeled an ORF, and its function is uncertain. The CDR3 is 18 residues long. Between the trimmed V and J ends, which lost 0 bases and 7 bases, there was a span of 23 bases.